This T cell receptor (beta chain) derives from a study of graft-versus-host responses after intestinal transplantation. As for the study in general: Grafts that recipients had were multivisceral, liver-intestinal, or isolated intestinal transplants. All of the recipients had induction that used anti-thymocyte globulin, then tacrolimus and steroids for around three years. Study outcomes and limitations: Across patients carrying graft-donor T cell macrochimerism, allografts held high graft-versus-host to host-versus-graft clonal ratios. Early declines in HvG clones that occurred post-transplant were associated with peak circulating GvH clone levels.

Sequenced by immunoSEQ multiplex PCR; TCRdb stores in-frame clones only, minus some. The profile shows 100,000 to 130,000 clones, about 87% of them singletons. Notes on this clone: What it binds is not known.

Sample: unstimulated CD4+ T cells sorted from spleen or lymph node cells, taken before transplant. The source is a human donor who was the organ donor for an intestinal transplant.

The CDR3 nucleotides read TGTGCCAGCAGCGTAGGGACAGGGGGCTCCTACGAGCAGTACTTC. Residues: CASSVGTGGSYEQYF. The gene calls are TRBV9 and TRBJ2-7, with 10 nucleotides matching TRBD1. CDR3 length: 15 residues. CDR1 and CDR2 from the germline V gene are SGDLS and YYNGEE. The J segment lost 0 bases and the V segment lost 0 bases, leaving 0 bases of the junction unmatched.